The 12 T cell receptor beta chains listed next were all sequenced from one sample in a study of CD8 T cells in ankylosing spondylitis. A single record per CDR3 protein comes from TCRdb applying MiXCR to the 5' RACE reads. The profile shows just under 95,000 distinct CDR3 sequences, roughly 9.6% of them singletons. Sample: blood, either unsorted or a sorted T cell fraction (not recorded which). The receptors shown here come from a male donor with ankylosing spondylitis or in good health (not recorded which).

This clonotype was counted ten times or more. The chain has TRBV6-1 and TRBJ2-5; D possibly corresponds to TRBD1 (5 bases). Trimming cost V 5 bases and J 5 bases, with 18 bases left between them. In germline, CDR1 is MNHNS, CDR2 SASEGT. The CDR3 is 15 amino acids. CDR3 nucleotides: TGTGCCAGCAGTAATACCAAGGGGCCGAGGGAGACCCAGTACTTC. It translates to CASSNTKGPRETQYF.

This clonotype was counted ten times or more. The rearrangement joins TRBV20-1 to TRBJ1-2; D perhaps matches TRBD1 (6 bases). CDR1 is DFQATT, CDR2 SNEGSKA, per germline (reference sequence). CDR3 length equals 14 residues. Trimming removed 8 bases at V and 8 bases at J, with 24 bases between. The CDR3 nucleotides are TGCAGTTATGAGACAGGCGACAACAGCGCCGGCTACACCTTC. Its translation is CSYETGDNSAGYTF.

This clonotype was observed at least ten times. The CDR3 loop reads CASSPGQSYEQYF. The DNA for the CDR3 is TGTGCCAGCTCACCGGGACAGTCCTACGAGCAGTACTTC. This rearrangement joins TRBV18 to TRBJ2-7; TRBD1 aligns across 7 bases. The trim removed 3 bases at V and 1 base at J, leaving 0 bases unmatched. Germline lookup yields CDR1 KGHSH and CDR2 LQKENI. The CDR3 is 13 amino acids.

This clonotype occurred many times. V and J are TRBV27 and TRBJ1-1; D not resolved. With 6 bases removed from V and 2 bases from J, the gap between germline ends came to 16 bases. Germline assignment: CDR1 MNHEY and CDR2 SMNVEV (reference sequence). The CDR3 runs to 15 residues. Here the CDR3 DNA reads TGTGCCAGCAGCCCCCGATCAGCCAGAAACACTGAAGCTTTCTTT. Translated: CASSPRSARNTEAFF.

This clonotype came up many times. A read error may account for a junction end that differs from germline. The chain's CDR3 is CASSPGLLTGELFF. The CDR3 nucleotides are TGTGCTAGCAGCCCAGGACTACTCACCGGGGAGCTGTTTTTT. This chain connects TRBV7-7 to TRBJ2-2; D is possibly TRBD2 (6 bases). Germline V CDR1 and CDR2: SSHAT, FNYEAQ (reference sequence). This CDR3 comprises 14 residues.

This clonotype appeared a few times. DNA of the CDR3: TGTGCCAGCAGCTTAACGGCCAGGGGGAACACTGAAGCTTTCTTT. Residues: CASSLTARGNTEAFF. The V call is TRBV7-3, the J call TRBJ1-1; a weak D match, TRBD1 (6 bases). Trimming took 0 bases from V and 1 from J, leaving 9 bases between them. The CDR3 is 15 amino acids. In germline, CDR1 is SGHTA, CDR2 FQGTGA.

Ten or more counts support this clonotype. The rearrangement joins TRBV6-2 or TRBV6-3 to TRBJ2-1; a possible D gene is TRBD1 (5 bases). In germline, CDR1 is MNHEY, CDR2 SVGEGT. Trimming cost V 0 bases and J 5 bases, with 17 bases left between them. The CDR3 has 17 residues. CDR3 in amino acids: CASSYSNGQGINNEQFF. As DNA, the CDR3 is TGTGCCAGCAGTTACTCGAACGGCCAGGGTATCAACAATGAGCAGTTCTTC.

This clonotype was picked up many times. The V call is TRBV20-1, the J call TRBJ2-1; the D gene is possibly TRBD1 (6 bases). Trimming removed 0 bases at V and 7 bases at J, with 7 bases between. This CDR3 has 12 amino acids. Germline loops: CDR1 DFQATT, CDR2 SNEGSKA (reference sequence). CDR3 bases: TGCAGTGCTAGAGATCAGGGGAATGAGCAGTTCTTC. Protein sequence: CSARDQGNEQFF.

This clonotype was counted many times. Possible read error: a much larger clone is one base away. The chain recombines TRBV12-3 or TRBV12-4 with TRBJ2-3; no reliable D call. This CDR3 is 12 amino acids long. V lost 4 bases and J 1 base, leaving 3 bases between the germline ends. For the CDR3, the DNA is TGTGCCAGCAGTTGGGGCACAGATACGCAGTATTTT. Its translation: CASSWGTDTQYF.

This clonotype was counted ten times or more. The chain employs TRBV7-8 and TRBJ1-6; D not certain. V lost 2 bases to trimming and J lost 5 bases, with 13 bases between them. The CDR3 runs to 16 residues. Germline V gene data show CDR1 as SGHVS and CDR2 as FQNEAQ. The CDR3, as DNA: TGTGCCAGCAGCTTATTGGCAGTCGGGAATAATTCACCCCTCCACTTT. It is translated as CASSLLAVGNNSPLHF. Full variable domain (rest looked up from reference TRBV7-8 and TRBJ1-6): GAGVSQSPRYKVAKRGQDVALRCDPISGHVSLFWYQQALGQGPEFLTYFQNEAQLDKSGLPSDRFFAERPEGSVSTLKIQRTQQEDSAVYLCASSLLAVGNNSPLHFGNGTRLTVT.

This clonotype was counted at least ten times. This rearrangement joins TRBV5-1 to TRBJ2-5; a possible D gene is TRBD2 (7 bases). V was shortened by 3 bases and J by 5 bases, with 14 bases between the two germline ends. This CDR3 region has 14 residues. CDR1 and CDR2 from the germline V gene are SGHRS and YFSETQ. CDR3 nucleotides: TGCGCCAGCAGCTACGGGGGGCCAGGGGAGACCCAGTACTTC. Translated, it gives CASSYGGPGETQYF.

This clonotype came up many times. The V and J genes are TRBV10-3 and TRBJ2-1; a possible D gene is TRBD1 (6 bases). V was pared by 5 bases and J by 6 bases, with 11 bases between. Germline lookup yields CDR1 ENHRY and CDR2 SYGVKD. This CDR3 is 13 amino acids long. The chain's CDR3 is CAISIAGANEQFF. CDR3 in DNA: TGTGCCATCAGTATCGCAGGGGCCAATGAGCAGTTCTTC.